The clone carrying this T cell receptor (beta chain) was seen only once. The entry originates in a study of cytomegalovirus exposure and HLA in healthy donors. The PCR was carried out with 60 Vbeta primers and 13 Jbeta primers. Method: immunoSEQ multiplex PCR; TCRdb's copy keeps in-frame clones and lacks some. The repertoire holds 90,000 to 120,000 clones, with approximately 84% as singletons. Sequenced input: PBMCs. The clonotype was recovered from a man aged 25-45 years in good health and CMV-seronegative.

Written as DNA, the CDR3 is TGTGCCAGCAGTGGCCTAGCGGGGGAGCAAGATACGCAGTATTTT. It is translated as CASSGLAGEQDTQYF. The genes are TRBV6-1 and TRBJ2-3; 10 nucleotides match TRBD2. The germline CDR1 and CDR2 sequences are MNHNS and SASEGT. Germline trimming cut 4 bases from V and 5 bases from J; bases unmatched to any gene: 6. The CDR3 spans 15 residues.